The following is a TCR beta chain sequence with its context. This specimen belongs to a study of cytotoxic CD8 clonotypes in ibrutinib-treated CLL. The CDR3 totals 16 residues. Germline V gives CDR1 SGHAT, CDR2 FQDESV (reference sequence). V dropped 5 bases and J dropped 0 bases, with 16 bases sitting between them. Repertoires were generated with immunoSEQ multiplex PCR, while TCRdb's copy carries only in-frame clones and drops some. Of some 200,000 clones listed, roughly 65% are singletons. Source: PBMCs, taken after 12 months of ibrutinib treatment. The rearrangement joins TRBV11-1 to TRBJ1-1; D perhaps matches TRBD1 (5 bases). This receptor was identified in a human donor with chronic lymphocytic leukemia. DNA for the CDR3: TGTGCCAGCAGCGTTCCGGAACGGGGACTGAACACTGAAGCTTTCTTT. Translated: CASSVPERGLNTEAFF.